This TCR beta chain was observed in a study of identical twins. Using its own MiXCR run on the 5' RACE reads, TCRdb lists one record per CDR3 protein. The sample lists about 690,000 distinct CDR3 sequences; 21% were seen once. This clonotype was recorded at least ten times. The CDR3 has 16 amino acids. Trimming cost V 8 bases and J 2 bases; bases outside gene matches: 11. Germline V lookup: CDR1 MNHEY, CDR2 SVGEGT. These data are also associated with another study on T cells expressing NK-cell markers. As that study records: The authors sequenced eight donors, of whom seven were HCMV-seropositive and one was seronegative. Each of 5 to 7 donors carried dominant NKG2C+ clonotypes accounting for about 1.0-7.0% of CD8+ T cells. The same clonotypes also predominated in the CD3+CD56-NKG2C+ fraction of four donors.

The material sequenced was PBMCs. The source of this sequence is a woman between 18 and 29 years old in good health. V is TRBV6-2 or TRBV6-3 and J is TRBJ1-5, with TRBD1 identical over 8 bases. The CDR3, as DNA: TGTGCCAGCCGCTCCGGACAGGGACGAGGCAATCAGCCCCAGCATTTT. It codes for CASRSGQGRGNQPQHF.